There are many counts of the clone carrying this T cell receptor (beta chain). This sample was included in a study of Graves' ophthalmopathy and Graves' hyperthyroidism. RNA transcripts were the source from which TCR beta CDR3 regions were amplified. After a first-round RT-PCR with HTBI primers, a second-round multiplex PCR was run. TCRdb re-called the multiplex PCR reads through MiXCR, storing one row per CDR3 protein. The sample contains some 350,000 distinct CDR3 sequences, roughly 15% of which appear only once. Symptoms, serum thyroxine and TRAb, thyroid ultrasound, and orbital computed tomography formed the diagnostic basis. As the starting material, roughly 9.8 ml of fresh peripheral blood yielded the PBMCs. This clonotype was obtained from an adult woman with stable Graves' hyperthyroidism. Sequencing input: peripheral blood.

The CDR3 nucleotides are TGTGCCAGCAGTTCCCAGACAGGGCCCCAAGAGACCCAGTACTTC. Translation: CASSSQTGPQETQYF. The V gene is TRBV12-3 or TRBV12-4, the J gene TRBJ2-5; 7 nucleotides align to TRBD1. V lost 4 bases, J lost 1 base, and 6 bases stayed unmatched. This CDR3 is 15 amino acids long.